The 17 T cell receptor beta chains reported below all come from one sample, sequenced in a study of OX40 agonist ivuxolimab in advanced cancers. Method: immunoSEQ multiplex PCR; TCRdb's copy keeps in-frame clones and lacks some. Of over 100,000 clones in the sample, over 75% were seen once. The source material was CD4+ or CD8+ T cells sorted from blood, sampled in a trial of the OX40 agonist ivuxolimab. Receptors originate from an adult with an advanced solid tumor such as melanoma, head and neck, liver or kidney cancer.

The V call is TRBV7-9, the J call TRBJ1-2, with D tentatively TRBD1 (5 bases). The CDR3 runs to 11 residues. Per germline, CDR1 SEHNR and CDR2 FQNEAQ (reference sequence). The V end was cut by 3 bases, the J end by 7 bases, with 6 bases between. CDR3 amino acids: CASSFGGGYTF. The CDR3, as DNA: TGTGCCAGCAGCTTTGGGGGTGGCTACACCTTC.

This CDR3 reads CASSLSWEQFF. The CDR3 DNA sequence: TGTGCCAGCAGCTTAAGTTGGGAGCAGTTCTTC. The chain employs TRBV7-2 and TRBJ2-1; no definite D call. The V gene's germline CDR1 is SGHTA and CDR2 FQGNSA. There are 11 residues in the CDR3. V lost 2 bases to trimming and J lost 10 bases, with 6 bases between them.

The rearrangement links TRBV5-1 to TRBJ2-1; 13 bases are a match to TRBD2. CDR3 length: 15 residues. The junction had 7 bases not matched to a gene; V was cut back by 5 bases and J by 8 bases. Per the germline V gene, CDR1 is SGHRS and CDR2 is YFSETQ. For the CDR3, the DNA is TGCGCCAGCAGGGAACTAGCGGGAGGGGCCGATGAGCAGTTCTTC. It codes for CASRELAGGADEQFF.

This rearrangement joins TRBV6-1 to TRBJ2-5, with D maybe TRBD2 (5 bases). The CDR3 loop spans 14 amino acids. Germline V CDR1 and CDR2: MNHNS, SASEGT. Trimming removed 7 bases from V and 7 bases from J, with 19 bases in between. The CDR3 DNA reads as TGTGCCAGCACCGAAGGTGGACTGAAAGGGACCCAGTACTTC. Protein: CASTEGGLKGTQYF.

The chain joins TRBV5-1 to TRBJ1-1; possibly TRBD1 for D (5 bases). The CDR3 has 16 amino acids. Looked up from germline, CDR1 is SGHRS and CDR2 is YFSETQ. The ends were cut back, 3 bases at V and 5 bases at J, with 20 bases in the middle. Here the CDR3 reads CASSSRPTGDNTEAFF. CDR3 sequence (DNA): TGCGCCAGCAGCTCCAGGCCCACGGGGGATAATACTGAAGCTTTCTTT.

The CDR3 region has the DNA TGTGCCAGCAGCCCAGTATCGGGGGTAGCCGGAACCAGACTTGAAAAACTGTTTTTT. This encodes CASSPVSGVAGTRLEKLFF. The chain links TRBV28 to TRBJ1-4; possible D gene TRBD1, 5 bases. The CDR3 spans 19 residues. Trimming stripped 6 bases from V and 7 bases from J, with 30 bases between. CDR1 is MDHEN and CDR2 is SYDVKM in the germline V gene.

V gene TRBV11-3 combines with J gene TRBJ2-3; TRBD1 agrees at 8 bases. Germline V gives CDR1 SGHNT, CDR2 YENEEA. The V segment lost 5 bases and the J segment 0 bases; nucleotides outside the gene matches: 7. The CDR3 runs 16 residues. The CDR3 DNA follows: TGTGCCAGCAGCCCGAGGACAGGGCCGAGCACAGATACGCAGTATTTT. Encoded protein: CASSPRTGPSTDTQYF.

The gene calls are TRBV7-9 and TRBJ1-4; no reliable D call. This CDR3 spans 16 amino acids. Germline CDR1 is SEHNR and CDR2 is FQNEAQ (reference sequence). V lost 1 base and J lost 8, with 17 bases in between. CDR3 in DNA: TGTGCCAGCAGCTTAGGGGGATCGGTGCTCGGGGAAAAACTGTTTTTT. It yields the protein CASSLGGSVLGEKLFF.

This chain uses TRBV6-1 with TRBJ1-1, with TRBD1 matching over 8 bases. The CDR3 extends over 15 amino acids. J lost 4 bases, V lost 0 bases, and 4 bases had no gene match. Germline CDR1 reads MNHNS; CDR2 reads SASEGT. CDR3 coding DNA: TGTGCCAGCAGTGAAGCGTTCCAGGGGGCCACTGAAGCTTTCTTT. It encodes CASSEAFQGATEAFF.

V is TRBV19 and J is TRBJ1-4; 7 bases line up with TRBD1. Germline CDR1 is LNHDA and CDR2 is SQIVND (reference sequence). The CDR3 is made up of 15 amino acids. Unmatched junction bases numbered 7, after V lost 3 bases and J lost 6 bases. CDR3 sequence: CASSMGQPGDEKLFF. For the CDR3, the DNA is TGTGCCAGTAGTATGGGACAGCCGGGGGATGAAAAACTGTTTTTT. Using reference TRBV19 and TRBJ1-4 for the parts outside the CDR3, the full variable domain is DGGITQSPKYLFRKEGQNVTLSCEQNLNHDAMYWYRQDPGQGLRLIYYSQIVNDFQKGDIAEGYSVSREKKESFPLTVTSAQKNPTAFYLCASSMGQPGDEKLFFGSGTQLSVL.

The sample holds one count of this clone. The chain uses TRBV7-9 and TRBJ1-2; possibly TRBD1 for D (5 bases). V was shortened by 5 bases and J by 0 bases, with 10 bases between the two germline ends. The CDR3 contains 14 residues. Germline V lookup: CDR1 SEHNR, CDR2 FQNEAQ (reference sequence). The CDR3 sequence is CASSRDSANYGYTF. CDR3 DNA sequence: TGTGCCAGCAGCCGCGACAGTGCTAACTATGGCTACACCTTC.

This sequence joins TRBV6-6 and TRBJ2-3; D gene uncertain. Germline CDR1 MNHNY, CDR2 SVGAGI (reference sequence). Trimming left V 2 bases short and J 2 bases short, with 8 bases between. The CDR3 consists of 14 residues. The CDR3 here is CASSYDSNTDTQYF. CDR3 nucleotides: TGTGCCAGCAGTTACGATTCGAACACAGATACGCAGTATTTT.

J is TRBJ1-4 and V is TRBV5-1, with TRBD1 matching over 9 bases. V shed 3 bases, J shed 5 bases, and the junction held 17 bases outside the gene matches. Germline lookup yields CDR1 SGHRS and CDR2 YFSETQ. This CDR3 is 19 amino acids long. DNA of the CDR3: TGCGCCAGCAGCTCAAGAACCGGGACAGGGAGTGTTGGGAATGAAAAACTGTTTTTT. Amino acid sequence: CASSSRTGTGSVGNEKLFF.

This clone was picked up one time. V gene TRBV10-3 combines with J gene TRBJ2-6; 8 nucleotides align to TRBD2. Germline trimming cut 4 bases from V and 1 base from J; bases unmatched to any gene: 12. CDR3 length equals 19 residues. Germline V gene sequence: CDR1 ENHRY, CDR2 SYGVKD. This CDR3 is CAISGPLAGSESGANVLTF. DNA for the CDR3: TGTGCCATCAGTGGGCCCTTAGCGGGATCTGAATCTGGGGCCAACGTCCTGACTTTC.

This sequence joins TRBV28 and TRBJ2-3; the match to TRBD2 covers 10 bases. The CDR3 sequence is 16 residues long. From germline, CDR1 is MDHEN and CDR2 SYDVKM. The V and J ends lost 5 bases and 7 bases, in that order; junction bases with no gene match: 12. In DNA form, the CDR3 reads TGTGCCAGCAGTACTAGGCCTAGCGGGAGAGGATATACGCAGTATTTT. Translating it yields CASSTRPSGRGYTQYF.

The chain employs TRBV7-3 and TRBJ2-1, with D possibly being TRBD2 (5 bases). Per the germline V gene, CDR1 is SGHTA and CDR2 is FQGTGA. This CDR3 contains 15 residues. V lost 5 bases and J lost 9, with 20 bases in between. DNA of the CDR3: TGTGCCAGCAGCCTGGAACAGCGGAGCACCGCTGAGCAGTTCTTC. This sequence encodes CASSLEQRSTAEQFF.

This chain links TRBV15 with TRBJ1-1, with a weak D call TRBD1 (5 bases). Trimming took 6 bases from V and 2 from J, leaving 13 bases between them. The CDR3 is made up of 14 amino acids. Looked up from germline, CDR1 is LNHNV and CDR2 is YYDKDF (reference sequence). The CDR3 protein is CATRLRDLNTEAFF. CDR3 DNA sequence: TGTGCCACCAGACTGCGGGACCTTAACACTGAAGCTTTCTTT.